The next 27 T cell receptor beta chains were all read from a single sample in a study of blood T cell repertoires in COVID-19. Assay used: immunoSEQ multiplex PCR; TCRdb lists only in-frame clones, some missing. Among about 180,000 clones, 85% to 90% were seen once, and the ten largest hold 2.5% to 3.5%. The material sequenced was peripheral blood. The source of these receptors is a woman younger than 45 with active or convalescent COVID-19.

This chain connects TRBV9 to TRBJ2-7; 7 positions agree with TRBD2. The CDR3 is 17 amino acids. Looked up from germline, CDR1 is SGDLS and CDR2 is YYNGEE. With 0 bases clipped from V and 1 base from J, the junction kept 10 bases outside the gene matches. The CDR3 protein is CASSVAFLAENSYEQYF. CDR3 nucleotide sequence: TGTGCCAGCAGCGTAGCTTTCCTAGCGGAGAATTCCTACGAGCAGTACTTC.

The chain has TRBV11-2 and TRBJ2-3; TRBD2 matches 10 bases. The germline V gene encodes CDR1 SGHAT and CDR2 FQNNGV. The CDR3 loop spans 16 amino acids. The V segment lost 4 bases and the J segment 6 bases; nucleotides outside the gene matches: 10. The CDR3: CASSSPAGGPGDTQYF. CDR3 in DNA: TGTGCCAGCAGCTCTCCAGCGGGAGGGCCGGGGGATACGCAGTATTTT.

V gene TRBV9 combines with J gene TRBJ1-4, with TRBD1 identical over 7 bases. J gave up 8 bases and V 7 bases, and 20 bases lay outside the gene matches. The germline CDR1 and CDR2 sequences are SGDLS and YYNGEE. This CDR3 has 17 residues. The CDR3 region has the DNA TGTGCCAGCGGACGGAGACAGGGAAGGGACGTTGGGGAAAAACTGTTTTTT. Encoded protein: CASGRRQGRDVGEKLFF.

V is TRBV5-1 and J is TRBJ1-3; 7 bases match TRBD1. The CDR3 is made up of 14 amino acids. V gave up 4 bases and J gave up 8 bases; unmatched junction bases: 9. In germline, CDR1 is SGHRS, CDR2 YFSETQ. The CDR3 region is CASSPGQAEDTIYF. The DNA of the CDR3 is TGCGCCAGCAGCCCCGGACAGGCTGAAGACACCATATATTTT.

The chain links TRBV4-1 to TRBJ2-5; TRBD1 aligns across 11 bases. Germline V lookup: CDR1 MGHRA, CDR2 YSYEKL. Trimming removed 3 bases from V and 3 bases from J; junction bases left unmatched: 6. This CDR3 contains 16 residues. Written as DNA, the CDR3 is TGCGCCAGCAGCCAGGAGGACAGGGGGCTTAAAGAGACCCAGTACTTC. It yields the protein CASSQEDRGLKETQYF.

V and J are TRBV6-4 and TRBJ2-3, with 8 bases that match TRBD1. CDR1 and CDR2 (germline): MRHNA, SNTAGT. V gave up 6 bases and J gave up 2 bases; unmatched junction bases: 7. This CDR3 comprises 15 residues. The CDR3 here is CASRMTGAPTDTQYF. The CDR3 nucleotides read TGTGCCAGCAGAATGACAGGGGCGCCCACAGATACGCAGTATTTT.

This rearrangement joins TRBV2 to TRBJ1-6; 7 nucleotides align to TRBD1. The CDR3 loop spans 15 amino acids. J was trimmed by 5 bases and V by 6 bases; bases with no gene match: 7. Germline CDR1 is SNHLY and CDR2 is FYNNEI. The DNA of the CDR3 is TGTGCCAGCAGCGAACGCAGGGGGGATAATTCACCCCTCCACTTT. It specifies CASSERRGDNSPLHF.

This sequence joins TRBV4-1 and TRBJ1-3, with D possibly matching TRBD1 (5 bases). V gave up 0 bases and J gave up 9 bases, with 15 bases separating them. CDR1 is MGHRA, CDR2 YSYEKL, per germline. The CDR3 covers 15 residues. The CDR3 region is CASSQDRGSTGTIYF. The CDR3 region has the DNA TGCGCCAGCAGCCAAGATAGGGGATCCACCGGCACCATATATTTT.

This clone turned up a few times. This sequence joins TRBV4-1 and TRBJ1-1; D might be TRBD1 (6 bases). The CDR3 extends over 14 amino acids. Per the germline V gene, CDR1 is MGHRA and CDR2 is YSYEKL. V was pared by 3 bases and J by 7 bases, with 15 bases between. The CDR3 here is CASSHTAGAGEAFF. In nucleotides, the CDR3 is TGCGCCAGCAGCCACACCGCGGGGGCAGGTGAAGCTTTCTTT.

The V gene is TRBV4-2, the J gene TRBJ1-1; D possibly corresponds to TRBD1 (5 bases). The germline gives CDR1 LGHNA, CDR2 YNFKEQ. The CDR3 contains 15 residues. The V and J ends lost 4 bases and 5 bases respectively, with 17 bases between them. The DNA for the CDR3 is TGTGCCAGCAGCCTGCAAGCCGACAGCACTACTGAAGCTTTCTTT. Translated, it gives CASSLQADSTTEAFF.

CDR3 sequence reads: CASSSLGVADTDTQYF. The CDR3 DNA sequence: TGCGCCAGCAGCTCACTGGGAGTAGCGGACACAGATACGCAGTATTTT. This chain uses TRBV5-1 with TRBJ2-3; D perhaps matches TRBD2 (6 bases). The CDR3 is 16 amino acids. Per germline, CDR1 SGHRS and CDR2 YFSETQ. V lost 3 bases and J lost 2, with 16 bases in between.

This clone showed up just a few times. This sequence joins TRBV29-1 and TRBJ1-5, with TRBD1 matching over 7 bases. The CDR3 covers 12 residues. CDR1 SQVTM and CDR2 ANQGSEA come from the germline V gene. Unmatched junction bases numbered 7, after V lost 7 bases and J lost 7 bases. The CDR3 loop is CSAKGAGQPQHF. The CDR3 bases are TGCAGCGCCAAGGGGGCTGGGCAGCCCCAGCATTTT. Full variable domain (missing parts from reference TRBV29-1 and TRBJ1-5): SAVISQKPSRDICQRGTSLTIQCQVDSQVTMMFWYRQQPGQSLTLIATANQGSEATYESGFVIDKFPISRPNLTFSTLTVSNMSPEDSSIYLCSAKGAGQPQHFGDGTRLSIL.

CDR3 in amino acids: CASTPGGTVGNTIYF. CDR3 sequence (DNA): TGTGCCAGCACCCCGGGGGGGACCGTCGGAAACACCATATATTTT. The chain uses TRBV6-2 or TRBV6-3 and TRBJ1-3, with a tentative D call TRBD1 (5 bases). The V gene lost 7 bases and the J gene lost 4 bases, with 17 bases spanning the gap. The CDR3 loop spans 15 amino acids. The germline V gene encodes CDR1 MNHEY and CDR2 SVGEGT.

V and J are TRBV2 and TRBJ2-1; TRBD2 matches 11 bases. Per germline, CDR1 SNHLY and CDR2 FYNNEI. The CDR3 runs 15 residues. The ends lost 3 bases at V and 4 bases at J; junction bases unmatched: 2. CDR3 protein: CASSDLAGGYNEQFF. The DNA for the CDR3 is TGTGCCAGCAGTGATCTAGCGGGAGGTTACAATGAGCAGTTCTTC.

The chain combines TRBV9 with TRBJ2-1; D not certain. Trimming removed 0 bases from V and 5 bases from J, with 12 bases in between. Germline CDR1 reads SGDLS; CDR2 reads YYNGEE. The CDR3 totals 15 residues. The CDR3 sequence: CASSVAPRQDNEQFF. DNA of the CDR3: TGTGCCAGCAGCGTAGCCCCTCGCCAGGACAATGAGCAGTTCTTC. Combining the CDR3 with reference TRBV9 and TRBJ2-1 gives the whole variable domain DSGVTQTPKHLITATGQRVTLRCSPRSGDLSVYWYQQSLDQGLQFLIQYYNGEERAKGNILERFSAQQFPDLHSELNLSSLELGDSALYFCASSVAPRQDNEQFFGPGTRLTVL.

V and J are TRBV6-5 and TRBJ1-1, with D possibly TRBD1 on 5 matching bases. V dropped 5 bases and J dropped 1 base, with 8 bases sitting between them. In germline, CDR1 is MNHEY, CDR2 SVGAGI. The CDR3 runs 13 residues. CDR3: CASSIRANTEAFF. The CDR3 DNA reads as TGTGCCAGCAGTATCAGGGCGAACACTGAAGCTTTCTTT.

The chain couples TRBV11-3 to TRBJ2-7; 9 nucleotides line up with TRBD1. Germline V gene data show CDR1 as SGHNT and CDR2 as YENEEA. The junction had 3 bases not matched to a gene; V was cut back by 1 base and J by 2 bases. The CDR3 spans 15 residues. This chain's CDR3 is CASSLGGQGTYEQYF. The DNA for the CDR3 is TGTGCCAGCAGCTTAGGGGGACAGGGTACCTACGAGCAGTACTTC. Together with reference TRBV11-3 and TRBJ2-7, the CDR3 gives the full variable domain: EAGVVQSPRYKIIEKKQPVAFWCNPISGHNTLYWYLQNLGQGPELLIRYENEEAVDDSQLPKDRFSAERLKGVDSTLKIQPAELGDSAVYLCASSLGGQGTYEQYFGPGTRLTVT.

The rearrangement joins TRBV19 to TRBJ1-1; the D gene is possibly TRBD1 (5 bases). The germline V and J ends were trimmed by 5 bases and 5 bases, with 9 bases remaining between them. This CDR3 comprises 12 residues. Germline V gives CDR1 LNHDA, CDR2 SQIVND (reference sequence). As DNA, the CDR3 is TGTGCCAGTAGTTTGGGGCTAACTGAAGCTTTCTTT. Translation: CASSLGLTEAFF.

V is TRBV6-5 and J is TRBJ2-2, with 11 nucleotides matching TRBD1. With V trimmed by 5 bases and J by 5 bases, 4 bases remained unmatched. CDR3 length: 15 residues. Germline values: CDR1 MNHEY, CDR2 SVGAGI. The CDR3 loop is CASSTGQGATGELFF. CDR3 DNA sequence: TGTGCCAGCAGTACAGGACAGGGGGCGACCGGGGAGCTGTTTTTT.

J is TRBJ2-1 and V is TRBV13; 10 bases align to TRBD1. Germline V gene data show CDR1 as PRHDT and CDR2 as FYEKMQ (reference sequence). This CDR3 is 14 amino acids long. Unmatched junction bases numbered 4, after V lost 5 bases and J lost 6 bases. The CDR3 spells CASSPGQGGNEQFF. The CDR3 nucleotides are TGTGCCAGCAGCCCAGGACAGGGGGGCAATGAGCAGTTCTTC.

The genes are TRBV9 and TRBJ2-5; a possible D gene is TRBD1 (6 bases). CDR3 length: 14 amino acids. CDR1 and CDR2 from the germline V gene are SGDLS and YYNGEE. Trimming took 3 bases from V and 1 from J, leaving 10 bases between them. The CDR3 spells CASSGDTIQETQYF. The CDR3 DNA follows: TGTGCCAGCAGCGGGGACACCATCCAAGAGACCCAGTACTTC.

The genes are TRBV2 and TRBJ2-1; 9 bases fit TRBD2. Germline assignment: CDR1 SNHLY and CDR2 FYNNEI. CDR3 length: 14 amino acids. The V segment lost 4 bases and the J segment 7 bases; nucleotides outside the gene matches: 5. CDR3 sequence reads: CASSGASGTNEQFF. CDR3 in DNA: TGTGCCAGCAGTGGGGCTAGCGGGACAAATGAGCAGTTCTTC.

Concerning this clone itself: Other nucleotide sequences in the sample specify the same CDR3. The chain joins TRBV18 to TRBJ2-7, with 8 bases aligning to TRBD1. There are 14 residues in the CDR3. CDR1 KGHSH and CDR2 LQKENI come from the germline V gene. The junction had 9 bases not matched to a gene; V was cut back by 8 bases and J by 3 bases. The CDR3 spells CASSTGTGDYEQYF. CDR3 in DNA: TGTGCCAGCAGTACCGGGACAGGCGACTACGAGCAGTACTTC. The full variable domain, with the rest looked up from reference TRBV18 and TRBJ2-7, is NAGVMQNPRHLVRRRGQEARLRCSPMKGHSHVYWYRQLPEEGLKFMVYLQKENIIDESGMPKERFSAEFPKEGPSILRIQQVVRGDSAAYFCASSTGTGDYEQYFGPGTRLTVT.

The J gene is TRBJ1-1, the V gene TRBV6-5; TRBD1 matches at 7 bases. Trimming took 8 bases from V and 4 from J; bases not matched to a gene: 7. The CDR3 loop spans 13 amino acids. The germline V gene has CDR1 MNHEY and CDR2 SVGAGI. CDR3 region: CASDRELGTEAFF. In nucleotides, the CDR3 is TGTGCCAGCGACAGGGAATTGGGCACTGAAGCTTTCTTT.

J is TRBJ2-2 and V is TRBV19; D not certain. CDR1 is LNHDA, CDR2 SQIVND, per germline (reference sequence). V was cut by 3 bases and J by 1 base, with 3 bases left in between. This CDR3 is 13 amino acids long. The CDR3: CASSILNTGELFF. The CDR3, as DNA: TGTGCCAGTAGTATTCTGAACACCGGGGAGCTGTTTTTT.

The chain combines TRBV2 with TRBJ1-2, with 9 bases aligning to TRBD1. J was trimmed by 0 bases and V by 6 bases; bases with no gene match: 5. The CDR3 length is 15 residues. CDR1 and CDR2 from the germline V gene are SNHLY and FYNNEI. The CDR3 loop reads CASRWDREPNYGYTF. The CDR3 nucleotides are TGTGCCAGCAGATGGGACAGGGAACCTAACTATGGCTACACCTTC. The full variable domain, rest sourced from reference TRBV2 and TRBJ1-2, is EPEVTQTPSHQVTQMGQEVILRCVPISNHLYFYWYRQILGQKVEFLVSFYNNEISEKSEIFDDQFSVERPDGSNFTLKIRSTKLEDSAMYFCASRWDREPNYGYTFGSGTRLTVV.

As to this clone: Other DNA variants within this sample encode the same CDR3. The chain has TRBV18 and TRBJ1-4; 10 nucleotides agree with TRBD1. Germline values: CDR1 KGHSH, CDR2 LQKENI. The CDR3 is 14 residues long. J was trimmed by 6 bases and V by 6 bases; bases with no gene match: 4. The CDR3, as DNA: TGTGCCAGCTCCCCCGGGACAGGGGATGAAAAACTGTTTTTT. This sequence encodes CASSPGTGDEKLFF.